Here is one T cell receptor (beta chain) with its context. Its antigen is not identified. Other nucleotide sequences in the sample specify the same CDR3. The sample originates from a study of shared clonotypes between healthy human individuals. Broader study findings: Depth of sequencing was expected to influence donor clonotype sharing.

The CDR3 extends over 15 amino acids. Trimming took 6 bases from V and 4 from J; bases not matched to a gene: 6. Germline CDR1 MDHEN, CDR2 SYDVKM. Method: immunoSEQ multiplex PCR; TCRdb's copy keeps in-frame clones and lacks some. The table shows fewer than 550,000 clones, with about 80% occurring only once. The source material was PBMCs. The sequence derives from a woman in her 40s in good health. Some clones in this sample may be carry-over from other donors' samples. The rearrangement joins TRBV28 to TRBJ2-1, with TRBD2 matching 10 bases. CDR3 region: CASSPLAGAYNEQFF. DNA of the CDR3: TGTGCCAGCAGCCCCCTAGCGGGAGCTTACAATGAGCAGTTCTTC.